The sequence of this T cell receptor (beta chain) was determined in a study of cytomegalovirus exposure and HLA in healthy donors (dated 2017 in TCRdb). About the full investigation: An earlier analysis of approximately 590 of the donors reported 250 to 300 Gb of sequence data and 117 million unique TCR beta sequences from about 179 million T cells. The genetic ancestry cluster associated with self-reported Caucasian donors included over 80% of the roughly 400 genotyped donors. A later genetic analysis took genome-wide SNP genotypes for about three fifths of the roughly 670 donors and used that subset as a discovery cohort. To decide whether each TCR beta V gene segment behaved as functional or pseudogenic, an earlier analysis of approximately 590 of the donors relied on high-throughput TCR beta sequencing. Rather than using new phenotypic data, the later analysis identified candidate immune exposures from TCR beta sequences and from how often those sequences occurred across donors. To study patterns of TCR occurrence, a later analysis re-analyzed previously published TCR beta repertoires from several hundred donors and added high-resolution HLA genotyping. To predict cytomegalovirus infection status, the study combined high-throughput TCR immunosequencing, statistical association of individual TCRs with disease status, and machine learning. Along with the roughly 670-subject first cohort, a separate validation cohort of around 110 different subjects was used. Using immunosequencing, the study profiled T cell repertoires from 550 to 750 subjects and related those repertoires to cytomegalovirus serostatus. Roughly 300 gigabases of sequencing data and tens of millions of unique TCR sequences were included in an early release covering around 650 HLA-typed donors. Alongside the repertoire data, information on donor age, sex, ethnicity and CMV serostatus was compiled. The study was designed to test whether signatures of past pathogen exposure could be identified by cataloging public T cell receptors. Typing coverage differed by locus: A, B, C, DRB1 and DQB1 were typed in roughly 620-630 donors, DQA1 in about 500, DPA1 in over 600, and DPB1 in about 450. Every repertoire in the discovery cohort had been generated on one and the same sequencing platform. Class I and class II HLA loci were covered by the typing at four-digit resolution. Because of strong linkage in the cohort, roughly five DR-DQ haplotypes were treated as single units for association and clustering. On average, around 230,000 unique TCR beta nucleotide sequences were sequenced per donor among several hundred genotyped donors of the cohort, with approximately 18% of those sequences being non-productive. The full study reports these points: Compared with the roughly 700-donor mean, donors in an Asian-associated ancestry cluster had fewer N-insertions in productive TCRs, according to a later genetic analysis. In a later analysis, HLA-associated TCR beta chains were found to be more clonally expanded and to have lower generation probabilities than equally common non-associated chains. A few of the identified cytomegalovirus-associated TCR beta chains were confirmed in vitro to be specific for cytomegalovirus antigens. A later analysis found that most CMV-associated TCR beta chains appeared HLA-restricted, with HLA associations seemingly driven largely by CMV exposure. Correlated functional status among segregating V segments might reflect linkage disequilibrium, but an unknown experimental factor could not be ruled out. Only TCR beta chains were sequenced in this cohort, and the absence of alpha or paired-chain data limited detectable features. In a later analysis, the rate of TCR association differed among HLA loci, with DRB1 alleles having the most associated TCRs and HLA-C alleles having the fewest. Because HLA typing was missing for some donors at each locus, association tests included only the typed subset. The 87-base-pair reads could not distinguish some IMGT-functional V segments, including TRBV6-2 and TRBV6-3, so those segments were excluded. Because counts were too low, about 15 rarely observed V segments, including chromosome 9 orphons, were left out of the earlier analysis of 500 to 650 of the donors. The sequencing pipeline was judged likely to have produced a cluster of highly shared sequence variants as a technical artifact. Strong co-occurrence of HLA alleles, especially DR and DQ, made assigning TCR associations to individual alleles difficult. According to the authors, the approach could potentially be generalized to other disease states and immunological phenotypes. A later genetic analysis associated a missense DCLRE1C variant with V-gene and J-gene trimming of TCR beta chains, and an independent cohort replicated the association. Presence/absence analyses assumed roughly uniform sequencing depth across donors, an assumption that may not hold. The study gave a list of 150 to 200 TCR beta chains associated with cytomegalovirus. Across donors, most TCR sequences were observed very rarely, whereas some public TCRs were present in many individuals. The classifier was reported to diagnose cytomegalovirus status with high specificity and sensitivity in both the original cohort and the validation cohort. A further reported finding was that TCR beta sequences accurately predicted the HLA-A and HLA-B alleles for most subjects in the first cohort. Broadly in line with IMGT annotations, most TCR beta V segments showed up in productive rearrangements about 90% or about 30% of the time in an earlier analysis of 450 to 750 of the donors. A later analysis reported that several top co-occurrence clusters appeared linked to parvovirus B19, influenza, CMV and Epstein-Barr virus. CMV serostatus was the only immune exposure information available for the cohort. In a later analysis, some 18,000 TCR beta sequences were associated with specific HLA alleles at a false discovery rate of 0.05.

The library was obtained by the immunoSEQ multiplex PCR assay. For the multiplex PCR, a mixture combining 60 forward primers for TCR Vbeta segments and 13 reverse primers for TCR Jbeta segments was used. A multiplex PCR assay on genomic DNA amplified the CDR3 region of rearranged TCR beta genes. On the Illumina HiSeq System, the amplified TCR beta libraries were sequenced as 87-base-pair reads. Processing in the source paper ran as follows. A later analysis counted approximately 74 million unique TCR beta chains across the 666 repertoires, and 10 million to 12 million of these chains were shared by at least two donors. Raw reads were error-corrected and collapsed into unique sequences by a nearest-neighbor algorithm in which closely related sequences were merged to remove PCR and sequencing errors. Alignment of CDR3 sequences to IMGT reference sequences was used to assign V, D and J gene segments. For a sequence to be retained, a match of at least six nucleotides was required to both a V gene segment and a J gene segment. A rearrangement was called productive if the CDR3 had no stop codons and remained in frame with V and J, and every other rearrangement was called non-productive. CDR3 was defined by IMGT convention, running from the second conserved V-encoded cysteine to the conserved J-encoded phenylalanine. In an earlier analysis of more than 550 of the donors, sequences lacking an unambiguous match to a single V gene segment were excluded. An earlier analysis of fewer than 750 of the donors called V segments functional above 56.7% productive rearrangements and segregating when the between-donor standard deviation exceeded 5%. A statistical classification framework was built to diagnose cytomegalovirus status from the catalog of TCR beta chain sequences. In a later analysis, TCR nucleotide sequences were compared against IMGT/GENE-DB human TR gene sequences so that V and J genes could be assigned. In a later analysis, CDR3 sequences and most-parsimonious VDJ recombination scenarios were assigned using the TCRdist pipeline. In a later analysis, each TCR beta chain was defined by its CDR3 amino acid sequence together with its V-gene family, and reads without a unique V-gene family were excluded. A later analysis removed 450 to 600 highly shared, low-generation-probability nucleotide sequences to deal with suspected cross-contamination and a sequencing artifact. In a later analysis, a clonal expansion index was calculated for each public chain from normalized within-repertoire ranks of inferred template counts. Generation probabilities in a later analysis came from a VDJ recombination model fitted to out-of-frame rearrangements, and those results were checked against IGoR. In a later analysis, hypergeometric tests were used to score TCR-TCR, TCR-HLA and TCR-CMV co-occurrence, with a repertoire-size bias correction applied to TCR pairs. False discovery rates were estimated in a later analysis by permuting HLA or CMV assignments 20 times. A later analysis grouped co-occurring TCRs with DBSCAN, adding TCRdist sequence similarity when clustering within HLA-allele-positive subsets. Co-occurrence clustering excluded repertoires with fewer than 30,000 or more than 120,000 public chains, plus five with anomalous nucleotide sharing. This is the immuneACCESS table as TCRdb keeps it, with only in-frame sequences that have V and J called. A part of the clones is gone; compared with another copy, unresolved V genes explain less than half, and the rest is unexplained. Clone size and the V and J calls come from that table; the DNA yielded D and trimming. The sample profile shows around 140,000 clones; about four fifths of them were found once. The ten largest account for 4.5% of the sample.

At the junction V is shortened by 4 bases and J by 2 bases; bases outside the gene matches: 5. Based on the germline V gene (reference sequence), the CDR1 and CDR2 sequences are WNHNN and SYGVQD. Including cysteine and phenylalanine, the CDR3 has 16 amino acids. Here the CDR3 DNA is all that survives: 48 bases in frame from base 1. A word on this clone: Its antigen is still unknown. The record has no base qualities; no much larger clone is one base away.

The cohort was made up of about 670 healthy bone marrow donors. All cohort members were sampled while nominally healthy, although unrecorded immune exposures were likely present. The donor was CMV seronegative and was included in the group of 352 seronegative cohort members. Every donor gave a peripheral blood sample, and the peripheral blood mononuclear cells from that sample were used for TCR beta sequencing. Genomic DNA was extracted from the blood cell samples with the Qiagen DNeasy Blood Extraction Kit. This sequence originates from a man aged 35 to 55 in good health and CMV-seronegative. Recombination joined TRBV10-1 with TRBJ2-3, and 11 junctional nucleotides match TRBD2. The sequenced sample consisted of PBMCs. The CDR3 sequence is CASSASGGLFTDTQYF. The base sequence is TGCGCCAGCAGTGCTAGCGGGGGGCTTTTCACAGATACGCAGTATTTT.